The 12 T cell receptor beta chains reported below all come from one sample, sequenced in a study of T cell responses to AZD1222 COVID-19 vaccine. The method was immunoSEQ multiplex PCR; TCRdb's version includes in-frame clones alone and lacks a portion of them. Of about 130,000 clones in the sample, 88% were seen once. The input for sequencing was peripheral blood, taken on day 0 of AZD1222 vaccination. All receptors come from an adult in good health.

The chain employs TRBV10-1 and TRBJ1-4; perhaps TRBD1 as D (5 bases). This CDR3 has 17 amino acids. The V and J ends lost 5 bases and 0 bases respectively, with 16 bases between them. The V gene's germline CDR1 is WNHNN and CDR2 SYGVQD (reference sequence). CDR3 DNA sequence: TGCGCCAGCAGTTACACCCAACAGGTTGCAACTAATGAAAAACTGTTTTTT. This sequence encodes CASSYTQQVATNEKLFF.

The CDR3: CASSYRDRGHFGNTIYF. CDR3 in DNA: TGCGCCAGCAGCTACCGGGACAGGGGCCACTTTGGAAACACCATATATTTT. V gene TRBV4-3 combines with J gene TRBJ1-3; 10 positions agree with TRBD1. V lost 5 bases and J lost 3; bases outside the gene matches: 10. CDR3 length: 17 amino acids. Germline assignment: CDR1 LGHNA and CDR2 YSLEER.

V gene TRBV28 combines with J gene TRBJ1-2; possible D gene TRBD1, 5 bases. The V and J ends lost 2 bases and 4 bases respectively, with 14 bases between them. This CDR3 is built from 15 residues. CDR1 and CDR2 (germline): MDHEN, SYDVKM. In nucleotides, the CDR3 is TGTGCCAGCAGTTTACCTCACCCCGGGGGCTATGGCTACACCTTC. Translation: CASSLPHPGGYGYTF.

The gene calls are TRBV29-1 and TRBJ2-7; perhaps TRBD1 as D (5 bases). V was cut by 6 bases and J by 2 bases, with 14 bases left in between. CDR3 size: 13 residues. From germline, CDR1 is SQVTM and CDR2 ANQGSEA. CDR3 residues: CSVPGQGTYEQYF. CDR3 coding DNA: TGCAGCGTCCCCGGACAAGGTACCTACGAGCAGTACTTC.

The chain uses TRBV10-3 and TRBJ2-5, with D perhaps matching TRBD1 (5 bases). Germline CDR1 ENHRY, CDR2 SYGVKD. The CDR3 consists of 15 residues. V was trimmed by 8 bases and J by 1 base, leaving 17 bases between them. The CDR3 coding sequence is TGTGCCATCGGGTCTTCGGCAGGGTCCCAAGAGACCCAGTACTTC. Translating it yields CAIGSSAGSQETQYF.

The rearrangement joins TRBV2 to TRBJ1-6, with TRBD1 as a possible D gene (6 bases). This CDR3 has 13 amino acids. Trimming cost V 4 bases and J 14 bases, with 15 bases left between them. Germline V CDR1 and CDR2: SNHLY, FYNNEI. CDR3: CASSGPGGASLHF. CDR3 DNA sequence: TGTGCCAGCAGTGGGCCGGGGGGGGCATCCCTCCACTTT.

This clone was counted between two and nine times. This sequence joins TRBV18 and TRBJ2-3; D is undetermined. Germline CDR1 and CDR2: KGHSH and LQKENI. This CDR3 has 13 amino acids. The germline V and J ends were trimmed by 0 bases and 8 bases, with 9 bases remaining between them. CDR3 amino acids: CASSPPERSTQYF. The CDR3 bases are TGTGCCAGCTCACCACCGGAGAGGAGTACGCAGTATTTT.

The chain recombines TRBV6-2 or TRBV6-3 with TRBJ1-5; the D is unclear. Germline CDR1 is MNHEY and CDR2 is SVGEGT. V dropped 2 bases and J dropped 6 bases, with 8 bases sitting between them. This CDR3 spans 13 amino acids. The CDR3 DNA follows: TGTGCCAGCAGTTACGGATTGACTCAGCCCCAGCATTTT. Translation gives CASSYGLTQPQHF.

The chain combines TRBV30 with TRBJ1-4, with no clear D. Germline-derived CDR1 and CDR2 are GTSNPN and SVGIG (reference sequence). The CDR3 is 14 residues long. V shed 0 bases and J shed 5 bases, with 10 bases lying between them. The CDR3 nucleotides read TGTGCCTGGAGTGTTCTGAGGGAGAATGAAAAACTGTTTTTT. It yields the protein CAWSVLRENEKLFF.

This rearrangement joins TRBV5-6 to TRBJ2-2; no definite D call. CDR3 length equals 14 residues. Trimming took off 2 bases at V and 1 base at J, with 6 bases between the two ends. The germline CDR1 and CDR2 sequences are SGHDT and YYEEEE. CDR3 protein: CASSFFRNTGELFF. In DNA form, the CDR3 reads TGTGCCAGCAGCTTCTTCAGGAACACCGGGGAGCTGTTTTTT.

CDR3 in DNA: TGTGCCATCAGTGAGACCGGGCCTAATTCACCCCTCCACTTT. The encoded protein is CAISETGPNSPLHF. This sequence joins TRBV10-3 and TRBJ1-6, with D hard to call. CDR3 length equals 14 residues. The germline V and J ends were trimmed by 2 bases and 6 bases, with 8 bases remaining between them. Germline CDR1 and CDR2: ENHRY and SYGVKD.

This clone has just a few counts. The genes are TRBV21-1 and TRBJ2-1; the table's D call, TRBD2, has no DNA check behind it. TRBV21-1 is labeled a pseudogene. The CDR3 is made up of 17 amino acids. CDR3 loop: CASSVPLAVSSYNEQFF. CDR3 coding DNA: TGTGCCAGCAGCGTGCCCTTAGCGGTGAGCTCCTACAATGAGCAGTTCTTC.